The 18 T cell receptor beta chains below were found in one sample sequenced in a study of T cell changes during pregnancy in multiple sclerosis. Using immunoSEQ multiplex PCR, the repertoire was profiled, and TCRdb retains in-frame clones only, with some absent. The profile shows about 73,000 clones, roughly 90% of them singletons. The sequencing here drew on peripheral blood, taken after pregnancy. The source of these receptors is a female donor in good health, enrolled as a control in a pregnancy study.

The gene calls are TRBV4-3 and TRBJ2-1, with 8 bases that match TRBD1. Per germline, CDR1 LGHNA and CDR2 YSLEER. The ends lost 4 bases at V and 0 bases at J; junction bases unmatched: 2. The CDR3 extends over 15 amino acids. CDR3 in amino acids: CASSPDRASYNEQFF. CDR3 DNA sequence: TGCGCCAGCAGCCCGGACAGGGCCTCCTACAATGAGCAGTTCTTC.

This clone was picked up one time. The chain joins TRBV30 to TRBJ1-1, with D possibly TRBD1 on 6 matching bases. Deletions cut 4 bases from V and 1 base from J, with 16 bases between. Looked up from germline, CDR1 is GTSNPN and CDR2 is SVGIG (reference sequence). The CDR3 contains 15 residues. CDR3 DNA: TGTGCCTGGACCCGGGGGGGCCGGCAGAACACTGAAGCTTTCTTT. Protein product: CAWTRGGRQNTEAFF.

The chain couples TRBV19 to TRBJ1-5; 10 bases agree with TRBD1. After removal of 8 bases from V and 2 bases from J, the junction contained 9 bases not matched to a gene. Germline loops: CDR1 LNHDA, CDR2 SQIVND (reference sequence). CDR3 length equals 16 residues. As DNA, the CDR3 is TGTGCCAGTCAAGGGCTCGGACAGGGGGGCAATCAGCCCCAGCATTTT. Amino acids: CASQGLGQGGNQPQHF.

The rearrangement uses TRBV11-2 and TRBJ1-1, with D unresolved. The CDR3 length is 13 residues. Germline V gives CDR1 SGHAT, CDR2 FQNNGV. Trimming shortened V by 3 bases and J by 1 base, and 6 bases separated the two germline ends. DNA for the CDR3: TGTGCCAGCAGCTTTGCAGAGAACACTGAAGCTTTCTTT. It codes for CASSFAENTEAFF.

The rearrangement links TRBV10-3 to TRBJ2-7, with 10 bases that match TRBD1. V was clipped by 0 bases and J by 6 bases; unmatched bases: 5. The CDR3 totals 15 residues. Germline loops: CDR1 ENHRY, CDR2 SYGVKD. DNA for the CDR3: TGTGCCATCAGTGAGTCGGGACAGGGGAGAGGCGAGCAGTACTTC. Translation: CAISESGQGRGEQYF.

This clone is a singleton in its sample. The CDR3 nucleotides read TGTGCCAGCAGTCCCGGGAGGGGGTCCTACGAGCAGTACTTC. Protein sequence: CASSPGRGSYEQYF. The chain combines TRBV27 with TRBJ2-7; 8 bases are a match to TRBD2. V dropped 5 bases and J dropped 1; count of bases not matched to a gene: 4. The CDR3 sequence is 14 residues long. In germline, CDR1 is MNHEY, CDR2 SMNVEV (reference sequence).

The genes are TRBV18 and TRBJ1-5, with 7 bases that match TRBD1. The CDR3 loop spans 18 amino acids. V lost 3 bases to trimming and J lost 5 bases; unmatched junction nucleotides: 16. Germline V gives CDR1 KGHSH, CDR2 LQKENI. The CDR3 region is CASSPTSGWTGYDQPQHF. CDR3 bases: TGTGCCAGCTCACCTACCAGTGGTTGGACAGGCTACGATCAGCCCCAGCATTTT. The full variable domain, rest sourced from reference TRBV18 and TRBJ1-5, is NAGVMQNPRHLVRRRGQEARLRCSPMKGHSHVYWYRQLPEEGLKFMVYLQKENIIDESGMPKERFSAEFPKEGPSILRIQQVVRGDSAAYFCASSPTSGWTGYDQPQHFGDGTRLSIL.

The chain is built from TRBV5-6 and TRBJ2-7; 8 bases are a match to TRBD1. V gave up 0 bases and J gave up 3 bases; unmatched junction bases: 5. This CDR3 has 15 residues. CDR1 is SGHDT and CDR2 is YYEEEE in the germline V gene. This CDR3 is CASSLEMDRDYEQYF. CDR3 DNA: TGTGCCAGCAGCTTGGAGATGGACAGGGACTACGAGCAGTACTTC.

The J gene is TRBJ1-5, the V gene TRBV12-5, with 9 positions matching TRBD1. J lost 0 bases, V lost 7 bases, and 10 bases had no gene match. CDR1 LGHNT and CDR2 FRNRAP come from the germline V gene. The CDR3 consists of 17 residues. CDR3 in amino acids: CASAPGQGLYSNQPQHF. For the CDR3, the DNA is TGTGCTAGTGCCCCGGGACAGGGCCTATATAGCAATCAGCCCCAGCATTTT.

The CDR3 spells CASSLADNEQFF. As DNA, the CDR3 is TGTGCCAGCAGCTTGGCGGACAATGAGCAGTTCTTC. This chain joins TRBV5-6 and TRBJ2-1; D unclear. From germline, CDR1 is SGHDT and CDR2 YYEEEE. The CDR3 has 12 amino acids. With 0 bases removed from V and 5 bases from J, the gap between germline ends came to 3 bases.

The chain is built from TRBV6-5 and TRBJ1-3; tentatively, D is TRBD1 (6 bases). CDR1 MNHEY and CDR2 SVGAGI come from the germline V gene. The length of the CDR3 is 14 residues. V gave up 2 bases and J gave up 4 bases, with 9 bases separating them. The CDR3 DNA is TGTGCCAGCAGTTACGGGGGCGAAGGAAACACCATATATTTT. Translating gives CASSYGGEGNTIYF.

J is TRBJ2-1 and V is TRBV21-1; the table names TRBD2, a call not compared with the DNA. TRBV21-1 is reported as a pseudogene. The CDR3 is made up of 17 amino acids. In DNA, the CDR3 is TGTGCCAGCAGCAAAGGGCCGGGTAGCGGGAGATGGAATGAGCAGTTCTTC. This codes for CASSKGPGSGRWNEQFF.

The chain is built from TRBV18 and TRBJ2-7; tentative D call: TRBD2 (6 bases). This CDR3 spans 15 amino acids. Germline loops: CDR1 KGHSH, CDR2 LQKENI. V lost 4 bases to trimming and J lost 2 bases, with 15 bases between them. The CDR3 reads CASSQGSGPTYEQYF. The CDR3 nucleotides read TGTGCCAGCTCACAAGGGAGCGGGCCTACCTACGAGCAGTACTTC.

This clone was detected only a few times. The chain is built from TRBV6-4 and TRBJ1-1, with D possibly being TRBD1 (6 bases). CDR3 length equals 14 residues. Germline CDR1 reads MRHNA; CDR2 reads SNTAGT. V gave up 5 bases and J gave up 1 base, with 11 bases separating them. The DNA of the CDR3 is TGTGCCAGCAGTCGACAGGCTGGGAACACTGAAGCTTTCTTT. Its protein product is CASSRQAGNTEAFF.

The chain carries TRBV7-8 and TRBJ2-5; 11 nucleotides align to TRBD2. This CDR3 is built from 15 residues. CDR1 is SGHVS, CDR2 FQNEAQ, per germline. V was pared by 5 bases and J by 0 bases, with 2 bases of the junction left unmatched. DNA for the CDR3: TGTGCCAGCAGCAAGGGACTAGCGGACCAAGAGACCCAGTACTTC. Translation gives CASSKGLADQETQYF.

The V call is TRBV6-4, the J call TRBJ2-5; TRBD2 agrees at 10 bases. The CDR3 contains 18 residues. The germline V gene has CDR1 MRHNA and CDR2 SNTAGT. V lost 2 bases to trimming and J lost 0 bases; unmatched junction nucleotides: 9. The CDR3 nucleotides are TGTGCCAGCAGTGACCCCGCCGGACTAGCGGTGTACCAAGAGACCCAGTACTTC. It is translated as CASSDPAGLAVYQETQYF.

V gene TRBV27 combines with J gene TRBJ2-1; D is undetermined. The CDR3 runs 12 residues. Germline CDR1 reads MNHEY; CDR2 reads SMNVEV (reference sequence). The germline V and J ends were trimmed by 6 bases and 3 bases, with 6 bases remaining between them. The CDR3 is CASSANYNEQFF. The CDR3 DNA follows: TGTGCCAGCAGCGCGAACTACAATGAGCAGTTCTTC.

This chain uses TRBV9 with TRBJ1-1, with a possible D match to TRBD1 (5 bases). The V gene lost 2 bases and the J gene lost 1 base, with 15 bases spanning the gap. The CDR3 sequence is 16 residues long. CDR1 is SGDLS, CDR2 YYNGEE, per germline. For the CDR3, the DNA is TGTGCCAGCAGCGTTGAACCTATCGGGGGGAACACTGAAGCTTTCTTT. This translates into CASSVEPIGGNTEAFF.